Listed below are T cell receptor beta chains from one sample, sequenced in a study of blood T cells in healthy people across ages. MiXCR, applied by TCRdb to the 5' RACE reads, yields one record per CDR3 protein. The sample carries 700,000 to 900,000 distinct CDR3 sequences, about 26% recorded once. This same sample was also part of a study on T cells of mothers and their children.

Sequenced: blood. All receptors derive from a boy aged 5-17 years in good health. Both conserved end residues are part of each CDR3. A D gene is named only where the DNA matches it firmly. Not all rows give a size; the values are once, few, many and, for expanded clones, a class.

v_call,clone_size,d_call,j_call,cdr3_aa,cdr3_nt
TRBV15,few,-,TRBJ2-3,CATSRQTVSTDTQYF,TGTGCCACCAGCAGGCAGACAGTTAGCACAGATACGCAGTATTTT
TRBV2,few,-,TRBJ2-2,CASSKEDANTGELFF,TGTGCCAGCAGCAAAGAGGACGCGAACACCGGGGAGCTGTTTTTT
TRBV14,-,-,TRBJ1-5,CASSKDSNQPQHF,TGTGCCAGCAGCAAAGACAGCAATCAGCCCCAGCATTTT
TRBV28,few,TRBD2,TRBJ2-1,CASSFFRGGSYNEQFF,TGTGCCAGCAGTTTTTTTCGGGGGGGTTCCTACAATGAGCAGTTCTTC
TRBV7-9,-,-,TRBJ2-5,CASSPKREETQYF,TGTGCCAGCAGCCCAAAGAGGGAAGAGACCCAGTACTTC
TRBV19,-,TRBD2,TRBJ2-2,CASSGSAGEFSELFF,TGTGCCAGTAGTGGATCGGCGGGGGAGTTTTCGGAGCTGTTTTTT
TRBV20-1,few,-,TRBJ1-1,CSARVKWQGRMNTEAFF,TGCAGTGCTAGAGTTAAGTGGCAGGGCCGAATGAACACTGAAGCTTTCTTT
TRBV12-3/TRBV12-4,-,-,TRBJ2-1,CAGAKGGSGDEQFF,TGTGCCGGAGCCAAGGGCGGGTCTGGGGATGAGCAGTTCTTC
TRBV19,-,-,TRBJ2-1,CASKGSGSSYNEQFF,TGTGCCAGTAAGGGGTCAGGGAGCTCCTACAATGAGCAGTTCTTC
TRBV5-1,few,-,TRBJ1-2,CASSLRPRGVNYGYTF,TGCGCCAGCAGCTTGAGGCCCAGGGGCGTTAACTATGGCTACACCTTC
TRBV7-2,-,TRBD1,TRBJ2-1,CASSLGISGGSGEQFF,TGTGCCAGCAGCTTAGGGATATCAGGGGGCTCGGGTGAGCAGTTCTTC
TRBV25-1,-,TRBD1,TRBJ2-7,CASSADRFSRQYF,TGTGCCAGCAGCGCGGACAGGTTTAGCCGGCAGTACTTC
TRBV6-5,-,-,TRBJ1-1,CASSYSAGRGTEAFF,TGTGCCAGCAGTTACTCAGCCGGGAGGGGCACTGAAGCTTTCTTT
TRBV2,-,-,TRBJ1-1,CASSEGGAEAFF,TGTGCCAGCAGTGAAGGAGGCGCTGAAGCTTTCTTT
TRBV2,few,-,TRBJ2-6,CASTVGANVLTF,TGTGCCAGCACCGTGGGGGCCAACGTCCTGACTTTC
TRBV7-9,-,TRBD1,TRBJ2-1,CASSPTGVWEQFF,TGTGCCAGCAGCCCAACAGGGGTCTGGGAGCAGTTCTTC
TRBV29-1,-,TRBD2,TRBJ2-7,CSVVPAGASYEQYF,TGCAGCGTTGTTCCAGCGGGGGCCTCCTACGAGCAGTACTTC
TRBV20-1,-,-,TRBJ1-1,CSARDGRFVAFF,TGCAGTGCTAGAGATGGAAGGTTCGTTGCTTTCTTT
TRBV27,few,TRBD1,TRBJ2-7,CASRGTGSPYEQYF,TGTGCCAGCAGGGGGACAGGGAGTCCCTACGAGCAGTACTTT
TRBV11-2,-,-,TRBJ2-1,CASSLDFRTVTNEQFF,TGTGCCAGCAGCTTAGATTTCAGGACAGTAACCAATGAGCAGTTCTTC
TRBV11-2,few,-,TRBJ2-1,CASSLGPVSGNEQFF,TGTGCCAGCAGCTTAGGGCCGGTTAGCGGCAATGAGCAGTTCTTC
TRBV5-1,-,-,TRBJ2-5,CASSLDQGGYEQHF,TGCGCCAGCAGCTTGGACCAGGGAGGCTACGAGCAGCACTTC
TRBV15,few,-,TRBJ1-4,CATSRDRTPEKLFF,TGTGCCACCAGCAGAGATAGGACTCCTGAAAAACTGTTTTTT
TRBV19,-,-,TRBJ2-1,CASRARDWSKFF,TGTGCCAGTAGGGCCCGGGACTGGTCCAAGTTCTTC
TRBV6-5,-,TRBD1,TRBJ2-3,CASKTGQGADTQYF,TGTGCCAGCAAAACGGGACAGGGAGCAGATACGCAGTATTTT
TRBV6-5,few,-,TRBJ2-1,CASREEGYNEQFF,TGTGCCAGCAGGGAGGAGGGGTACAATGAGCAGTTCTTC
TRBV7-6,-,-,TRBJ2-5,CASSFGYGETQYF,TGTGCCAGCAGCTTCGGCTACGGAGAGACCCAGTACTTC
TRBV5-1,-,TRBD2,TRBJ2-4,CASSSPTRGGAGNIQYF,TGCGCCAGCAGCTCGCCGACTCGCGGGGGGGCCGGAAACATTCAGTACTTC
TRBV27,-,-,TRBJ1-3,CASSLASDGNTIYF,TGTGCCAGCAGTCTAGCGTCTGATGGAAACACCATATATTTT
TRBV10-3,-,-,TRBJ2-4,CAISEEAGRDIQYF,TGTGCCATCAGTGAGGAGGCAGGGCGGGACATTCAGTACTTC
TRBV5-4,few,-,TRBJ2-3,CASSLAARRASTDTQYF,TGTGCCAGCAGCTTGGCCGCGCGCCGGGCTAGCACAGATACGCAGTATTTT
TRBV5-1,many,-,TRBJ2-5,CASSLAGPEMETQYF,TGCGCCAGCAGCTTGGCCGGTCCAGAGATGGAGACCCAGTACTTC
TRBV9,-,TRBD2,TRBJ2-5,CASSHNLLAGEYQETQYF,TGTGCCAGCAGCCACAATTTACTAGCGGGGGAGTACCAAGAGACCCAGTACTTC
TRBV7-9,few,-,TRBJ2-7,CASSLGAAGPSYEQYF,TGTGCCAGCAGCTTAGGGGCGGCGGGACCCTCCTACGAGCAGTACTTC
TRBV27,few,-,TRBJ1-1,CASRREAGEAFF,TGTGCCAGCAGGCGGGAGGCTGGTGAAGCTTTCTTT
TRBV12-3/TRBV12-4,few,-,TRBJ2-5,CASSFGAGRGETQYF,TGTGCCAGCAGTTTCGGTGCGGGGAGAGGCGAGACCCAGTACTTC
TRBV20-1,few,TRBD1,TRBJ1-2,CSARDSTDRERLYGYTF,TGCAGTGCTAGAGATTCAACGGACAGGGAAAGGCTCTATGGCTACACCTTC
TRBV5-1,-,TRBD2,TRBJ2-1,CASSAGLAGIDEQFF,TGCGCCAGCAGCGCGGGGCTAGCGGGGATCGATGAGCAGTTCTTC
TRBV7-9,-,-,TRBJ2-1,CASSLIRVGQSYNEQFF,TGTGCCAGCAGCTTAATACGAGTTGGACAGAGCTACAATGAGCAGTTCTTC
TRBV7-2,-,TRBD2,TRBJ2-3,CASSAPSGGFTDTQYF,TGTGCCAGCAGCGCTCCTAGCGGGGGATTCACAGATACGCAGTATTTT
TRBV27,few,-,TRBJ2-5,CASSLIYQETQYF,TGTGCCAGCAGTTTAATTTACCAAGAGACCCAGTACTTC
TRBV12-3/TRBV12-4,few,-,TRBJ1-4,CASSIQGTVGEKLFF,TGTGCCAGCAGTATACAGGGTACGGTGGGCGAAAAACTGTTTTTT
TRBV5-5,few,TRBD1,TRBJ1-1,CASSLYRGVNTEAFF,TGTGCCAGCAGCTTGTACAGGGGCGTGAACACTGAAGCTTTCTTT
TRBV18,-,-,TRBJ1-1,CASSQGSGTEAFF,TGTGCCAGCTCACAGGGTTCGGGGACTGAAGCTTTCTTT
TRBV29-1,many,-,TRBJ2-5,CSVEDEGGGETQYF,TGCAGCGTTGAAGATGAGGGGGGCGGAGAGACCCAGTACTTC